This T cell receptor (beta chain) was sequenced for a study of CD8 T cells in ankylosing spondylitis. Study-level findings and limits: There was reportedly significant enrichment of clones that were disease-linked in matched ankylosing spondylitis synovial fluid.

Per germline, CDR1 SGHRS and CDR2 YFSETQ. CDR3 length: 15 amino acids. Deletions cut 0 bases from V and 1 base from J, with 8 bases between. This clonotype came up many times. What it binds is not known. TCRdb reanalysed the 5' RACE reads using MiXCR and keeps one entry per CDR3 protein. The table has around 99,000 distinct CDR3 sequences, about 8.8% seen once; the top ten hold approximately 4.8%. Sequencing was performed on blood, either unsorted or a sorted T cell fraction (not recorded which). This receptor was obtained from a male donor with ankylosing spondylitis or in good health (not recorded which). The chain couples TRBV5-1 to TRBJ2-4; a weak D match, TRBD1 (5 bases). CDR3 DNA: TGCGCCAGCAGCTTGGATCCAGGGGCCAAAAACATTCAGTACTTC. Translated: CASSLDPGAKNIQYF.